Below, 24 T cell receptor beta chains from the same sample are listed, as sequenced in a study of Graves' ophthalmopathy and Graves' hyperthyroidism. The TCR beta CDR3 regions underwent amplification from RNA transcripts. HTBI primers served in a first-round RT-PCR, which a second-round multiplex PCR followed. TCRdb re-called the multiplex PCR reads with MiXCR, one entry per CDR3 protein. The table has a few hundred thousand distinct CDR3 sequences, less than 45% seen once. The sequencing sample was made of peripheral blood or thyroid tissue (not recorded which). All receptors derive from an adult man with Graves' hyperthyroidism.

This clonotype was detected only a few times. This rearrangement joins TRBV12-5 to TRBJ2-2, with D uncertain. In germline, CDR1 is LGHNT, CDR2 FRNRAP. There are 14 residues in the CDR3. V was shortened by 0 bases and J by 5 bases, with 7 bases between the two germline ends. CDR3 sequence reads: CASGLVYETGELFF. The CDR3 nucleotides are TGTGCTAGTGGTTTGGTATATGAGACCGGGGAGCTGTTTTTT.

This chain connects TRBV19 to TRBJ1-5; D gene uncertain. Germline V gives CDR1 LNHDA, CDR2 SQIVND (reference sequence). V was shortened by 1 base and J by 3 bases, with 10 bases between the two germline ends. CDR3 length equals 15 residues. Written as DNA, the CDR3 is TGTGCCAGTAGTATAGCGGACGGTCCCAATCAGCCCCAGCATTTT. It encodes CASSIADGPNQPQHF.

This clonotype showed up many times. The chain carries TRBV7-3 and TRBJ1-2; D gene unclear. With 7 bases removed from V and 11 bases from J, the gap between germline ends came to 20 bases. The CDR3 has 13 residues. Germline CDR1 is SGHTA and CDR2 is FQGTGA. The CDR3 nucleotides are TGTGCCAGCATCGACCTTCGACGGGTGAATTACACCTTC. Residues: CASIDLRRVNYTF.

This clonotype was counted a few times. The chain combines TRBV30 with TRBJ2-5, with D perhaps TRBD1 (5 bases). This CDR3 is built from 14 residues. The germline gives CDR1 GTSNPN, CDR2 SVGIG (reference sequence). Trimming left V 8 bases short and J 9 bases short, with 25 bases between. The CDR3 is CAPAQGAITGAQYF. DNA for the CDR3: TGTGCCCCAGCCCAGGGCGCTATAACTGGGGCCCAGTACTTC.

The sample holds many counts of this clonotype. V usage is TRBV7-9 and J usage is TRBJ2-2; the match to TRBD2 covers 7 bases. The CDR3 has 15 amino acids. CDR1 and CDR2 from the germline V gene are SEHNR and FQNEAQ (reference sequence). The V segment lost 5 bases and the J segment 6 bases; nucleotides outside the gene matches: 9. The CDR3 nucleotides are TGTGCCAGCAGCCCAAGCATCGGGAGGTCCGGGGAGCTGTTTTTT. Encoded protein: CASSPSIGRSGELFF.

This clonotype was detected only a few times. The chain links TRBV19 to TRBJ1-1; 12 bases are a match to TRBD1. This CDR3 spans 17 amino acids. Looked up from germline, CDR1 is LNHDA and CDR2 is SQIVND (reference sequence). V lost 5 bases, J lost 3 bases, and 10 bases stayed unmatched. The CDR3 protein is CASSADRDRGRDTEAFF. In nucleotides, the CDR3 is TGTGCCAGTAGTGCCGACCGGGACAGGGGGCGGGACACTGAAGCTTTCTTT.

A remark on this clonotype: A much larger clone is a single base away; this may be a read error. The J gene is TRBJ1-1, the V gene TRBV3-1; no definite D call. CDR3 length: 12 amino acids. The germline CDR1 and CDR2 sequences are LGHDT and YNNKEL (reference sequence). Trimming cost V 0 bases and J 3 bases, with 2 bases left between them. The CDR3 is CASSQDYTEAFF. The CDR3 coding sequence is TGTGCCAGCAGCCAAGATTACACTGAAGCTTTCTTT.

The chain links TRBV4-1 to TRBJ2-7; the D gene could be TRBD1 or TRBD2 (6 bases each). CDR3 length: 15 amino acids. The germline V gene encodes CDR1 MGHRA and CDR2 YSYEKL. Trimming removed 1 base at V and 4 bases at J, with 14 bases between. In DNA, the CDR3 is TGCGCCAGCAGCCAAGGGAGAGGGGGGAGGTACGAGCAGTACTTC. Encoded protein: CASSQGRGGRYEQYF.

This clonotype was seen ten or more times. The rearrangement uses TRBV27 and TRBJ2-7; no reliable D call. CDR3 length: 13 amino acids. CDR1 and CDR2 from the germline V gene are MNHEY and SMNVEV (reference sequence). With 6 bases removed from V and 2 bases from J, the gap between germline ends came to 11 bases. CDR3 residues: CASSHGGTYEQYF. The CDR3 DNA reads TGTGCCAGCAGCCATGGTGGTACCTACGAGCAGTACTTC.

As regards this clonotype: The junction departs from the called germline gene at one end, perhaps through a read error. The chain has TRBV29-1 and TRBJ1-5; the D is unclear. From germline, CDR1 is SQVTM and CDR2 ANQGSEA. This CDR3 has 15 amino acids. The CDR3 sequence is CSVLAGSRYNEPQHF. CDR3 bases: TGCAGCGTTCTCGCGGGCAGCCGATACAATGAGCCCCAGCATTTT.

This clonotype was seen a handful of times. The chain has TRBV29-1 and TRBJ2-3, with 8 bases identical to TRBD2. Looked up from germline, CDR1 is SQVTM and CDR2 is ANQGSEA. V dropped 4 bases and J dropped 2; count of bases not matched to a gene: 11. The CDR3 runs 16 residues. The DNA of the CDR3 is TGCAGCGTTGCTCGTATGGGCGGGGGGATCACAGATACGCAGTATTTT. It translates to CSVARMGGGITDTQYF.

In its sample, this clonotype was seen many times. This chain uses TRBV19 with TRBJ1-1; TRBD1 might be the D (5 bases). Looked up from germline, CDR1 is LNHDA and CDR2 is SQIVND (reference sequence). Trimming removed 4 bases at V and 4 bases at J, with 13 bases between. This CDR3 has 14 residues. DNA for the CDR3: TGTGCCAGTAGTAGGGGCCTCCCAGGCACTGAAGCTTTCTTT. It codes for CASSRGLPGTEAFF.

The V and J genes are TRBV24-1 and TRBJ2-7; 9 nucleotides match TRBD1. The CDR3 has 19 residues. In germline, CDR1 is KGHDR, CDR2 SFDVKD. Trimming cost V 8 bases and J 4 bases; bases outside gene matches: 23. DNA for the CDR3: TGTGCCACCAAGATACGGGACAGCGCCGGACAGGGGCGAAGGTACGAGCAGTACTTC. This translates into CATKIRDSAGQGRRYEQYF.

The chain is built from TRBV29-1 and TRBJ1-1; D might be TRBD1 (6 bases). Trimming pared 6 bases from V and 10 bases from J, leaving 12 bases between. The CDR3 is 10 amino acids. CDR1 is SQVTM, CDR2 ANQGSEA, per germline. The CDR3: CSVGAVGAFF. The CDR3 DNA reads TGCAGCGTGGGGGCTGTAGGAGCTTTCTTT.

As regards this clonotype: The conserved closing phenylalanine or tryptophan is absent in this CDR3, likely reflecting a read error. J is TRBJ1-1 and V is TRBV18, with 8 bases that match TRBD1. CDR3 size: 13 residues. The germline CDR1 and CDR2 sequences are KGHSH and LQKENI. CDR3 sequence: CAGSPGTGPEAFL. For the CDR3, the DNA is TGTGCCGGCTCACCCGGGACAGGCCCGGAAGCTTTCCTT.

This clonotype showed up many times. The chain carries TRBV10-3 and TRBJ1-1, with D unclear. The CDR3 spans 14 residues. CDR1 is ENHRY and CDR2 is SYGVKD in the germline V gene. V shed 4 bases and J shed 4 bases, with 13 bases lying between them. CDR3 DNA: TGTGCCATCAGTGCAACTGGCCGGGGCACTGAAGCTTTCTTT. It is translated as CAISATGRGTEAFF.

The sample holds many counts of this clonotype. The chain has TRBV6-5 and TRBJ2-7; D is perhaps TRBD2 (5 bases). Per the germline V gene, CDR1 is MNHEY and CDR2 is SVGAGI. The CDR3 has 13 residues. V gave up 4 bases and J gave up 2 bases, with 9 bases separating them. Written as DNA, the CDR3 is TGTGCCAGCAGTTGGGGAGCTACCTACGAGCAGTACTTC. This sequence encodes CASSWGATYEQYF.

The sample holds many counts of this clonotype. This chain links TRBV4-1 with TRBJ2-7, with unresolved D. Germline V gene lookup returns CDR1 MGHRA and CDR2 YSYEKL. CDR3 length: 15 residues. Trimming stripped 1 base from V and 1 base from J, with 11 bases between. The CDR3 protein is CASSQGRAVSYEQYF. DNA for the CDR3: TGCGCCAGCAGCCAAGGAAGGGCGGTTTCCTACGAGCAGTACTTC.

The genes are TRBV7-2 and TRBJ1-6; possible D gene TRBD1, 5 bases. The V and J ends lost 3 bases and 3 bases respectively, with 12 bases between them. Per the germline V gene, CDR1 is SGHTA and CDR2 is FQGNSA. The CDR3 length is 16 residues. CDR3 residues: CASSLAGGGYNSPLHF. The DNA for the CDR3 is TGTGCCAGCAGCTTGGCGGGTGGGGGCTATAATTCACCCCTCCACTTT.

In this sample, this clonotype turned up many times. The chain is built from TRBV4-1 and TRBJ1-2; TRBD1 agrees at 10 bases. CDR1 is MGHRA and CDR2 is YSYEKL in the germline V gene. Trimming took 1 base from V and 0 from J; bases not matched to a gene: 2. The CDR3 is 16 amino acids. This CDR3 reads CASSQGQGASNYGYTF. As DNA, the CDR3 is TGCGCCAGCAGCCAAGGACAGGGGGCATCTAACTATGGCTACACCTTC.

The J gene is TRBJ2-1, the V gene TRBV24-1; 9 nucleotides align to TRBD1. CDR3 length: 17 residues. V dropped 10 bases and J dropped 0; count of bases not matched to a gene: 12. Looked up from germline, CDR1 is KGHDR and CDR2 is SFDVKD. CDR3 region: CATGAGTGSFSYNEQFF. CDR3 coding DNA: TGTGCCACTGGAGCCGGGACAGGGTCCTTCTCCTACAATGAGCAGTTCTTC.

Points on this clonotype: At one boundary the junction diverges from the germline segment, which might be a read error. This rearrangement joins TRBV6-5 to TRBJ2-5, with 11 bases lining up with TRBD1. The CDR3 is made up of 14 amino acids. Germline CDR1 and CDR2: MNHEY and SVGAGI. The CDR3 reads CAISDGQGAETQYF. The CDR3 DNA reads TGTGCCATCAGTGACGGACAGGGGGCAGAGACCCAGTACTTC.

This clonotype was seen repeatedly, ten times or more. The genes are TRBV7-2 and TRBJ1-1; perhaps TRBD1 as D (6 bases). This CDR3 is built from 16 residues. V lost 2 bases and J lost 4, with 17 bases in between. Germline CDR1 is SGHTA and CDR2 is FQGNSA. In DNA form, the CDR3 reads TGTGCCAGCAGCTTATTGGTTGGCAGGGGAAGCACTGAAGCTTTCTTT. This gives the protein CASSLLVGRGSTEAFF.

About this clonotype: It may be a read error: a sequence one base away is much more abundant. The CDR3 DNA reads TGTGCCAGTGGGGGCGGAAAAATTAATTCACCCCTCCACTTT. Its translation is CASGGGKINSPLHF. V and J are TRBV19 and TRBJ1-6; a weak D match, TRBD1 (6 bases). CDR1 LNHDA and CDR2 SQIVND come from the germline V gene (reference sequence). CDR3 length: 14 residues. V gave up 8 bases and J gave up 6 bases, with 14 bases separating them.